This T cell receptor (beta chain) was recorded in a study of glioma-infiltrating T cells. With respect to this clonotype: The junction shows a germline mismatch at one end, possibly a read error.

The iRepertoire nested amplicon-rescue multiplex PCR amplified TCR alpha and beta CDR3s from RNA. TCRdb reanalysed the multiplex PCR reads using MiXCR and keeps one entry per CDR3 protein. The sample gives fewer than 500,000 distinct CDR3 sequences, 41% of which show up once; around 12% is in the top ten. Germline V lookup: CDR1 MNHEY, CDR2 SVGEGT. The CDR3 is 12 amino acids. This sequence originates from a human donor with low-grade glioma or glioblastoma, undergoing nonglioma brain surgery, or in good health (not recorded which). The chain has TRBV6-2 or TRBV6-3 and TRBJ2-7, with D hard to call. The sample was glioma tissue, nonneoplastic brain tissue, or PBMCs (not recorded which). The CDR3: CASSFRIYEQNF. The DNA for the CDR3 is TGTGCCAGCAGTTTTAGGATCTACGAGCAGAACTTC.